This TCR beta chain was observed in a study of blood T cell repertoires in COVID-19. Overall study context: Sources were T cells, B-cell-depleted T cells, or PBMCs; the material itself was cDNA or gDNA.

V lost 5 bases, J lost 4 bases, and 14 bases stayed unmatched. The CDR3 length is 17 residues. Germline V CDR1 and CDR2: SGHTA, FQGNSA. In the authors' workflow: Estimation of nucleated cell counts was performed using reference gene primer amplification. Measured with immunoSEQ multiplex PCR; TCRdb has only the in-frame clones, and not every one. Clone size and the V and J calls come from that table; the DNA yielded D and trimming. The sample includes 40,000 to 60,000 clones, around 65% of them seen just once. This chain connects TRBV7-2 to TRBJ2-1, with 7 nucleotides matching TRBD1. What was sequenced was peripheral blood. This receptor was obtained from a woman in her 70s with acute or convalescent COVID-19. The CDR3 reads CASSPGTASLSYNEQFF. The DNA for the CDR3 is TGTGCCAGCAGCCCTGGGACAGCCAGCCTTTCTTACAATGAGCAGTTCTTC.